This T cell receptor beta chain derives from a study of T-cell memory formation after mild COVID-19. Each CDR3 protein is one row after TCRdb ran MiXCR on the 5' RACE reads. Of roughly 310,000 distinct CDR3 sequences listed, less than 20% are singletons. Regarding the study as a whole: Confirmation was lacking for SARS-CoV-2 specificity of second-wave clones that peaked on day 37. Mainly in CM and EM were contracting CD4+ clones; CD8+ were in EMRA.

With respect to this clonotype: Its antigen remains unidentified. Its ends do not fully match the called genes, so a read error is possible.

This CDR3 comprises 14 residues. The sample consisted of PBMCs or a T cell subset sorted from them (not recorded which). The rearrangement joins TRBV12-3 or TRBV12-4 to TRBJ2-1; TRBD1 agrees at 12 bases. This TCR came from a man younger than 35 who had mild COVID-19 (a few samples of this study predate the infection). Cell type and time point are not known. CDR3 bases: TGTGCCAGCAGTCTATCCGGGACAGGGGGCGCCCAGGTCTTC. Encoded protein: CASSLSGTGGAQVF.